This TCR beta chain came from a study of T cells in Graves' hyperthyroidism and ophthalmopathy. Germline V gene sequence: CDR1 LNHNV, CDR2 YYDKDF (reference sequence). J lost 4 bases, V lost 5 bases, and 7 bases had no gene match. The CDR3 is made up of 15 amino acids. What was amplified from RNA transcripts were TCR beta CDR3 regions. Using the HTBI primer set, a first-round RT-PCR was run on the TCR CDR3. One entry per CDR3 protein results from TCRdb running MiXCR on the multiplex PCR reads. Of fewer than 750,000 distinct CDR3 sequences listed, 14% to 15% were seen once; the top ten hold around 4.5%. This clonotype showed up many times. The PBMCs were taken from 10 ml of fresh peripheral blood.

The chain joins TRBV15 to TRBJ1-2, with 10 bases matching TRBD1. The receptor's source is a woman aged 40 to 50 with Graves' ophthalmopathy. The specimen sequenced was blood. CDR3 region: CATSPADRGSYGYTF. CDR3 in DNA: TGTGCCACCAGCCCCGCGGACAGGGGGTCCTATGGCTACACCTTC.